This T cell receptor beta chain appears in the sequencing data of a study of control samples from healthy donors and cancer patients (dated by TCRdb to the early 2020s). A word on this clone: What this receptor recognizes is not known. No per-base quality is available; no much larger clone lies one base away.

Trimming takes 4 bases from V and 6 bases from J, and the germline ends sit 11 bases apart. Its CDR3 holds 12 amino acids, cysteine through phenylalanine. Only the CDR3 part of the read is kept: 36 bases, read in frame from the first base. Based on the germline V gene, the CDR1 and CDR2 sequences are SQVTM and ANQGSEA. Libraries came from the immunoSEQ multiplex PCR assay. TCRdb retrieved this table from immuneACCESS and kept in-frame rearrangements only. Not all clones are present; in checked studies, unresolved V genes account for under half, and no reason is known for the remainder. In all, the sample holds 95,000 to 150,000 clones, and roughly nine tenths of those were seen once. Jointly, the top ten make up approximately 8% of the sample.

The V gene is TRBV29-1 and the J gene is TRBJ2-3, with a tentative D gene TRBD2 over 6 matching bases. Sequencing was done on a sample of blood. This clonotype was obtained from a woman aged 18 to 35 in good health. The DNA sequence follows: TGCAGCGTTGGTCCTCGGGGGGATACGCAGTATTTT. This encodes CSVGPRGDTQYF.